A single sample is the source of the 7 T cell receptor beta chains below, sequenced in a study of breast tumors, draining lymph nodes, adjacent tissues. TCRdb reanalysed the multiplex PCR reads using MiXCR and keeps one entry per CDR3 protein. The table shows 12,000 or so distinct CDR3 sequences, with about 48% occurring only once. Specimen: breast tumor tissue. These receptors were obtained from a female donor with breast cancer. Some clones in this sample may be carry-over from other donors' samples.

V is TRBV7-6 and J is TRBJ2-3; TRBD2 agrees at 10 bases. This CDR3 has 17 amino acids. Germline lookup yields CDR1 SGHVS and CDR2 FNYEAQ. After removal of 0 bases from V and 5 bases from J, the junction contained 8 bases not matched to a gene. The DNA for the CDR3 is TGTGCCAGCAGCTTAGCAGCGGGAGGGCCGGAGGGAGATACGCAGTATTTT. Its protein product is CASSLAAGGPEGDTQYF.

As DNA, the CDR3 is TGTGCCAGCCGCATGGGACAACGACACGGGCGGGATCAGCCCCAGCATTTT. Its protein is CASRMGQRHGRDQPQHF. The chain is built from TRBV6-1 and TRBJ1-5, with a weak D call TRBD1 (6 bases). V dropped 8 bases and J dropped 5 bases, with 25 bases sitting between them. This CDR3 region has 17 residues. CDR1 and CDR2 (germline): MNHNS, SASEGT.

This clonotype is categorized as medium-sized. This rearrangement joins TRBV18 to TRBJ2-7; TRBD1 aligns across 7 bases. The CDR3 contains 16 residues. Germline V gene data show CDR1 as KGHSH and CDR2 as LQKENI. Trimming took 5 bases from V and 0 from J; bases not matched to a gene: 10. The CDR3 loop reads CASSAKQQGPSYEQYF. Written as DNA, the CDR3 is TGTGCCAGCTCAGCGAAGCAACAGGGGCCCTCCTACGAGCAGTACTTC.

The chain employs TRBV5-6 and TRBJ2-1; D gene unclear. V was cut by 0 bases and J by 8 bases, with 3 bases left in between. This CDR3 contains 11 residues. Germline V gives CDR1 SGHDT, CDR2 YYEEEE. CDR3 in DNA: TGTGCCAGCAGCTTGGCGGATGAGCAGTTCTTC. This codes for CASSLADEQFF.

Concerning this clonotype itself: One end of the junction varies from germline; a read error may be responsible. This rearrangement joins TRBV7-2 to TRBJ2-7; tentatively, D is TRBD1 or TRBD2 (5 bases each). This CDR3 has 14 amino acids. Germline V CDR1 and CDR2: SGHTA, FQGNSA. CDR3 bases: TGTGCCAGCAGTTTAGGGGACCGAACGAACGAGCAGTACTTC. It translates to CASSLGDRTNEQYF. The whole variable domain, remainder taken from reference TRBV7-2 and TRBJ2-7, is GAGVSQSPSNKVTEKGKDVELRCDPISGHTALYWYRQSLGQGLEFLIYFQGNSAPDKSGLPSDRFSAERTGGSVSTLTIQRTQQEDSAVYLCASSLGDRTNEQYFGPGTRLTVT.

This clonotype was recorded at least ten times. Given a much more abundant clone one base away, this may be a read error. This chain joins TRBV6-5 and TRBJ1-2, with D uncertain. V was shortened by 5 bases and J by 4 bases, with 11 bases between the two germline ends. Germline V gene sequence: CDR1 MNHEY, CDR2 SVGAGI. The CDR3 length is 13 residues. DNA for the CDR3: TGTGCCAGCAGTCACTATCCTTCCTATGGCTACACCTTC. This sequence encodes CASSHYPSYGYTF.

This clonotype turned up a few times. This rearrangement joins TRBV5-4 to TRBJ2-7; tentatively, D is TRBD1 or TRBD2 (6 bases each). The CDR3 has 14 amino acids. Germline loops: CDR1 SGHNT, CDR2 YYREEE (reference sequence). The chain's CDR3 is CAFRVGGGPYEQYF. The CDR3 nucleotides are TGTGCTTTCAGGGTGGGGGGCGGTCCCTACGAGCAGTACTTC.